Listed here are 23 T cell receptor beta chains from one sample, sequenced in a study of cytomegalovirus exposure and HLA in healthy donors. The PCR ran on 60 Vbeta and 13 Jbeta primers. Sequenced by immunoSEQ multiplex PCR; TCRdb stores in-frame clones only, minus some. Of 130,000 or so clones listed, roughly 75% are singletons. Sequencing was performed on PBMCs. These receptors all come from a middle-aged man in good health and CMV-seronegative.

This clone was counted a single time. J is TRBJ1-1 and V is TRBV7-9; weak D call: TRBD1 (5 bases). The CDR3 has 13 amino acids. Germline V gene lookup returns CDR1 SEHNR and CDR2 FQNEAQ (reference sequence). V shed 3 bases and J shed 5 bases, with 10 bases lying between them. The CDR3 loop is CASSFGGKTEAFF. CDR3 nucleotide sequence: TGTGCCAGCAGCTTCGGGGGTAAGACTGAAGCTTTCTTT.

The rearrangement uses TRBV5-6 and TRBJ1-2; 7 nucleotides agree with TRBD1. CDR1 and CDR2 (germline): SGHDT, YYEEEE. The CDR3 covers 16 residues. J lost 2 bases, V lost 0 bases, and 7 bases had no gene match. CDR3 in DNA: TGTGCCAGCAGCTTGGACAGGGGCCCGGGGAACTATGGCTACACCTTC. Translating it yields CASSLDRGPGNYGYTF. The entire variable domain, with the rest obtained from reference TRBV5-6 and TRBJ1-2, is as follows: DAGVTQSPTHLIKTRGQQVTLRCSPKSGHDTVSWYQQALGQGPQFIFQYYEEEERQRGNFPDRFSGHQFPNYSSELNVNALLLGDSALYLCASSLDRGPGNYGYTFGSGTRLTVV.

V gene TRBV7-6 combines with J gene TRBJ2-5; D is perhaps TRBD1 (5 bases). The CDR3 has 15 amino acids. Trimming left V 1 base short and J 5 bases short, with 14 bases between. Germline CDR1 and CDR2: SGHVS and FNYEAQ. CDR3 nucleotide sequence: TGTGCCAGCAGCTTAGGGGGCAGGGCGATTGAGACCCAGTACTTC. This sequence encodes CASSLGGRAIETQYF.

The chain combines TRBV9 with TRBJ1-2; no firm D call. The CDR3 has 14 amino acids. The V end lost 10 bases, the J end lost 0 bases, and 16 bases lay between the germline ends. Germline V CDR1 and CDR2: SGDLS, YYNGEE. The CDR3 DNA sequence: TGTGCCTTACCCTTTTACTTAGCTAACTATGGCTACACCTTC. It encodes CALPFYLANYGYTF.

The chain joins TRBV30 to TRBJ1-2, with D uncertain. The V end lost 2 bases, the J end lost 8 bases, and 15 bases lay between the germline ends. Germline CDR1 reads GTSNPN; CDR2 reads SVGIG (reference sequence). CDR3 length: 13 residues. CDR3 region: CAWSTLWAGGYTF. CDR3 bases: TGTGCCTGGAGTACGCTTTGGGCTGGCGGCTACACCTTC. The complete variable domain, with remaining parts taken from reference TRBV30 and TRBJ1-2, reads SQTIHQWPATLVQPVGSPLSLECTVEGTSNPNLYWYRQAAGRGLQLLFYSVGIGQISSEVPQNLSASRPQDRQFILSSKKLLLSDSGFYLCAWSTLWAGGYTFGSGTRLTVV.

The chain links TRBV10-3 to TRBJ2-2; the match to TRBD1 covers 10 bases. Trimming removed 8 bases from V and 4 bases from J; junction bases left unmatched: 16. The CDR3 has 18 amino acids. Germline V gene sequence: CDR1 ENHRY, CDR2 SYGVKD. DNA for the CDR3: TGTGCCATCCCCCAGGGGGGACAGGGGCTGGGAGTCACCGGGGAGCTGTTTTTT. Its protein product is CAIPQGGQGLGVTGELFF.

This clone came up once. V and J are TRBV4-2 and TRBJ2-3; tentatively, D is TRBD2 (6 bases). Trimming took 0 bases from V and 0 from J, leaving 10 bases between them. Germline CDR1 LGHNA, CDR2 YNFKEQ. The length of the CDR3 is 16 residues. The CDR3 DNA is TGTGCCAGCAGCCAAGATGACGCGGGGAGCACAGATACGCAGTATTTT. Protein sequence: CASSQDDAGSTDTQYF.

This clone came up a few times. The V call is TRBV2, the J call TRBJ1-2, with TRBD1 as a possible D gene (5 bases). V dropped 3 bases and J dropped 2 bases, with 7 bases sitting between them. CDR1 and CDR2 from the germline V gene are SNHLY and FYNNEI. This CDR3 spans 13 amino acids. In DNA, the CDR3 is TGTGCCAGCAGTGAGCCAGGGAACTATGGCTACACCTTC. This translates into CASSEPGNYGYTF.

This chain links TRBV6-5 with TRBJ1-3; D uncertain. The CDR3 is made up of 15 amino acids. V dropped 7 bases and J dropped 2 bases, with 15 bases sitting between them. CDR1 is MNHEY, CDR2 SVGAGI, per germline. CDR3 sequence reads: CASIHQEVAGNTIYF. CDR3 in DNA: TGTGCCAGCATTCACCAGGAGGTTGCTGGAAACACCATATATTTT.

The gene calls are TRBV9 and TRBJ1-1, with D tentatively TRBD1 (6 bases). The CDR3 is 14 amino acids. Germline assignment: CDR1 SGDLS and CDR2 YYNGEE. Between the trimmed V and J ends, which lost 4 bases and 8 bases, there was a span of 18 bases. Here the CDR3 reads CASSPFGGGPEAFF. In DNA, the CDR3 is TGTGCCAGCAGCCCCTTTGGGGGGGGCCCAGAAGCTTTCTTT.

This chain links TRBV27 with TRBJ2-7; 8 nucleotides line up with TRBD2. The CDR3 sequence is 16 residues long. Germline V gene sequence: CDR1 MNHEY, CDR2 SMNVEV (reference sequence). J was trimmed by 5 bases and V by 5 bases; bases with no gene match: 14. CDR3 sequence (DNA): TGTGCCAGCAGTCACCCCCGGGGGGGCTTACACCACGAGCAGTACTTC. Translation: CASSHPRGGLHHEQYF.

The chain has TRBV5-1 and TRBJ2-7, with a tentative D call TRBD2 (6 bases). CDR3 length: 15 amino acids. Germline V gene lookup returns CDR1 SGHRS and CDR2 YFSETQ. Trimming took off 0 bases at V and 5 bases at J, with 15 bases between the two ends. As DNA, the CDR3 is TGCGCCAGCAGCTTGGGAGGCGGGGTAAGGGACGAGCAGTACTTC. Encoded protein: CASSLGGGVRDEQYF.

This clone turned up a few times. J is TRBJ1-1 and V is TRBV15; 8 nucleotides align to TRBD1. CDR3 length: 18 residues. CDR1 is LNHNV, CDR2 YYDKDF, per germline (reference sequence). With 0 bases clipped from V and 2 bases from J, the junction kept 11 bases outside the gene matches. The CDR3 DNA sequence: TGTGCCACCAGCAGAGATTCCTTGGGGGACAGGCTTAACACTGAAGCTTTCTTT. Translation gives CATSRDSLGDRLNTEAFF.

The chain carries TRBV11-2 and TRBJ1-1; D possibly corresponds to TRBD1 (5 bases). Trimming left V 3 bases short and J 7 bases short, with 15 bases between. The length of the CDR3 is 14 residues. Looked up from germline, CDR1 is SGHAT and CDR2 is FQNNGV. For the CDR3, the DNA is TGTGCCAGCAGCTTCCCGTCCAGGGTCGGTGAAGCTTTCTTT. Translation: CASSFPSRVGEAFF.

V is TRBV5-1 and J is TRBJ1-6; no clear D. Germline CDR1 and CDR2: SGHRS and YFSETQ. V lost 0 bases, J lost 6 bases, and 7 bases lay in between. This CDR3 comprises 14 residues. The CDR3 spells CASSLVTTNSPLHF. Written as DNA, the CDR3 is TGCGCCAGCAGCTTGGTTACAACTAATTCACCCCTCCACTTT.

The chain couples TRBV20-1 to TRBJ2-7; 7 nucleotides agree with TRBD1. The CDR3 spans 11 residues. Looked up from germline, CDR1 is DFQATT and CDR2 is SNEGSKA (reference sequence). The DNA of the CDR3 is TGCAGCGGGACAGACTCCTACGAGCAGTACTTC. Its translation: CSGTDSYEQYF.

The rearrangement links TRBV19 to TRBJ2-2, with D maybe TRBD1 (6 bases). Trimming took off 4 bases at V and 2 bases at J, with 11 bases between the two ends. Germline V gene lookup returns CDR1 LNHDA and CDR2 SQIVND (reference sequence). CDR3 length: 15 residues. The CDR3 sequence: CASSRTELNTGELFF. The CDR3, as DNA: TGTGCCAGTAGTAGGACAGAACTAAACACCGGGGAGCTGTTTTTT.

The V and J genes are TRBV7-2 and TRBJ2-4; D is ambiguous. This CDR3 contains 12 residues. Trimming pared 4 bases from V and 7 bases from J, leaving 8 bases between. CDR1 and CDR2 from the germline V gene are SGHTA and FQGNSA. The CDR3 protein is CASSSEVNIQYF. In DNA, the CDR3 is TGTGCCAGCAGCTCCGAGGTGAACATTCAGTACTTC.

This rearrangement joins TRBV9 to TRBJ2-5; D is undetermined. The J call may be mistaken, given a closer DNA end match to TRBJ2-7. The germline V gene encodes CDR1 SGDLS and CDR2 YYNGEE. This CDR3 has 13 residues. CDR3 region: CASSEKFTYEQYF. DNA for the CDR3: TGTGCCAGCAGCGAAAAGTTCACCTACGAGCAGTACTTC.

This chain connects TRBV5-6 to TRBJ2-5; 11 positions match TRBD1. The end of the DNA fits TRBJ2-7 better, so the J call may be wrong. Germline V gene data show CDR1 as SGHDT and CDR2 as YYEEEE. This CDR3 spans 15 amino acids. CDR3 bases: TGTGCCAGCAGCGACTCCGGGACAGGGGGCTACGAGCAGTACTTC. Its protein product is CASSDSGTGGYEQYF.

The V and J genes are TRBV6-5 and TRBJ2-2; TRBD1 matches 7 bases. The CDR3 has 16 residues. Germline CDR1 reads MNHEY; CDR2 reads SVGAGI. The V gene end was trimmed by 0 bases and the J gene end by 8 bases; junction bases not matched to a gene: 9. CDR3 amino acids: CASSYSGKGGYGELFF. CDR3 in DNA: TGTGCCAGCAGTTACTCTGGAAAAGGGGGCTATGGGGAGCTGTTTTTT.

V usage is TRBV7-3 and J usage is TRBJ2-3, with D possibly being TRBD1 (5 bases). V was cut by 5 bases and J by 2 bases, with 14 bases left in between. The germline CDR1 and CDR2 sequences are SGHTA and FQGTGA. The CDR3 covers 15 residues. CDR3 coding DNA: TGTGCCAGCAGCAAGGGGATGTCGGTCACAGATACGCAGTATTTT. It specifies CASSKGMSVTDTQYF.

CDR3 nucleotides: TGCGCCAGCAGCCAAGATCGGGCAGGGAGGGGTACTGAAGCTTTCTTT. The encoded protein is CASSQDRAGRGTEAFF. V is TRBV4-3 and J is TRBJ1-1; a possible D gene is TRBD1 (5 bases). The CDR3 spans 16 residues. CDR1 and CDR2 from the germline V gene are LGHNA and YSLEER. V was shortened by 0 bases and J by 5 bases, with 16 bases between the two germline ends.